This TCR beta chain was captured by sequencing in a study of CD8 T cells in Susac syndrome. On the study more broadly: The Susac syndrome patients were therapy-naive, on corticosteroids, or on intravenous immunoglobulin alone at blood draw.

It was negative isolation that provided the CD8+ and CD4+ T cells, whereas TEMRA cells were enriched by FACS. Germline V gene sequence: CDR1 KGHSH, CDR2 LQKENI. V was clipped by 1 base and J by 9 bases, with 22 bases between them. CDR3 length equals 17 residues. It was with random hexamers that roughly 0.45 to 1 ug RNA was reverse transcribed. TCRdb processed the immunoSEQ multiplex PCR reads anew with MiXCR; each CDR3 protein has one entry. The sample contains about 94,000 distinct CDR3 sequences, about 95% of which appear only once. The sequenced material came from CD4+ T cells from PBMCs. V usage is TRBV18 and J usage is TRBJ2-4, with D maybe TRBD2 (5 bases). The TCR sequence derives from a human donor with Susac syndrome. The CDR3 DNA is TGTGCCAGCTCACCACTCCTGGGAGAGTTGATCCCTGGCATTCAGTACTTC. This gives the protein CASSPLLGELIPGIQYF.